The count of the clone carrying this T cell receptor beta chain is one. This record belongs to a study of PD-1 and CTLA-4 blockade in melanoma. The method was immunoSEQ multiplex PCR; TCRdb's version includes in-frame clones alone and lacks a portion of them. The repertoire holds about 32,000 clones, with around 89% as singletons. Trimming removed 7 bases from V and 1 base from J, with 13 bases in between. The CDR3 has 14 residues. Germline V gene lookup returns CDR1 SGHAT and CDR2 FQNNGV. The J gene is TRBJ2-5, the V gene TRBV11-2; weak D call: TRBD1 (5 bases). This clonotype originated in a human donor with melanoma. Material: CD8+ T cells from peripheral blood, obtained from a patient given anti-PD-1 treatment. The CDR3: CASKIPGFQETQYF. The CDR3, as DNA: TGTGCCAGCAAAATCCCAGGGTTCCAAGAGACCCAGTACTTC.